These 31 T cell receptor beta chains originate from one sample sequenced in a study of blood T cells in healthy people across ages. Primed by a sample-barcoded 5' primer and a J-beta primer mix, a second PCR proceeded for 7 to 11 cycles. TCRdb itself ran the 5' RACE reads through MiXCR, one entry per CDR3 protein. The top ten clones hold about an eighth of a sample with roughly 930,000 distinct CDR3 sequences, around 48% of them seen once. Source material: blood. The receptors were gathered from a young man in good health.

Remarks on this clonotype: An end of the junction differs from the germline gene, which may be a read error. The chain links TRBV7-2 to TRBJ1-4; 9 bases align to TRBD1. CDR3 size: 14 residues. The germline V gene has CDR1 SGHTA and CDR2 FQGNSA. Written as DNA, the CDR3 is TGTGCTAGCACCGGGACAGGGACGATTGAAAAACTGTTTTTT. The encoded protein is CASTGTGTIEKLFF.

V gene TRBV6-2 or TRBV6-3 combines with J gene TRBJ2-2; D unclear. The V end lost 7 bases, the J end lost 6 bases, and 15 bases lay between the germline ends. The CDR3 totals 14 residues. Germline V lookup: CDR1 MNHEY, CDR2 SVGEGT. The chain's CDR3 is CASTLKTVAGELFF. CDR3 in DNA: TGTGCCAGCACCCTAAAGACCGTCGCCGGGGAGCTGTTTTTT.

This clonotype was seen repeatedly, ten times or more. This chain joins TRBV2 and TRBJ2-4, with D tentatively TRBD1 or TRBD2 (6 bases each). Trimming removed 4 bases at V and 0 bases at J, with 13 bases between. Per the germline V gene, CDR1 is SNHLY and CDR2 is FYNNEI. This CDR3 is 16 amino acids long. Here the CDR3 reads CASSAGATGAKNIQYF. The CDR3 DNA reads TGTGCCAGCAGTGCGGGGGCGACAGGAGCCAAAAACATTCAGTACTTC. Full variable domain (outside the CDR3, taken from reference TRBV2 and TRBJ2-4): EPEVTQTPSHQVTQMGQEVILRCVPISNHLYFYWYRQILGQKVEFLVSFYNNEISEKSEIFDDQFSVERPDGSNFTLKIRSTKLEDSAMYFCASSAGATGAKNIQYFGAGTRLSVL.

This clonotype occurred a few times. This chain uses TRBV7-2 with TRBJ2-7, with 7 bases identical to TRBD2. The DNA end lines up better with TRBJ2-5; the J call may be wrong. Germline CDR1 is SGHTA and CDR2 is FQGNSA. The CDR3 extends over 14 amino acids. The CDR3 region has the DNA TGTGCCAGCAGCGGAATGGGGGGGAAAGAGACCCAGTACTTC. Translation gives CASSGMGGKETQYF.

The CDR3 nucleotides read TGTGCCAGCAAAGGGGCACCAACTAATGAAAAACTGTTTTTT. Translated: CASKGAPTNEKLFF. The genes are TRBV28 and TRBJ1-4; D may be TRBD1 (5 bases). V lost 7 bases and J 0 bases, leaving 9 bases between the germline ends. Germline CDR1 reads MDHEN; CDR2 reads SYDVKM. There are 14 residues in the CDR3. The whole variable domain, filled in from reference TRBV28 and TRBJ1-4, reads DVKVTQSSRYLVKRTGEKVFLECVQDMDHENMFWYRQDPGLGLRLIYFSYDVKMKEKGDIPEGYSVSREKKERFSLILESASTNQTSMYLCASKGAPTNEKLFFGSGTQLSVL.

A few counts support this clonotype. This chain connects TRBV27 to TRBJ2-3; 8 bases match TRBD2. This CDR3 has 14 residues. V lost 5 bases to trimming and J lost 4 bases; unmatched junction nucleotides: 5. Germline CDR1 is MNHEY and CDR2 is SMNVEV (reference sequence). The CDR3 sequence: CASSSGSTADTQYF. CDR3 in DNA: TGTGCCAGCAGTAGCGGGAGTACCGCAGATACGCAGTATTTT.

The chain links TRBV14 to TRBJ1-1, with TRBD1 matching 8 bases. J was trimmed by 8 bases and V by 4 bases; bases with no gene match: 9. This CDR3 has 14 residues. CDR1 and CDR2 (germline): SGHDN, FVKESK. CDR3 nucleotide sequence: TGTGCCAGCAGCCCGTGGACAGGGAAAACCGAAGCTTTCTTT. It encodes CASSPWTGKTEAFF.

This chain links TRBV12-3 or TRBV12-4 with TRBJ1-6, with D uncertain. V was cut by 0 bases and J by 7 bases, with 7 bases left in between. The CDR3 spans 14 residues. The CDR3 region is CASSLAGPNSPLHF. Here the CDR3 DNA reads TGTGCCAGCAGTTTAGCAGGGCCAAATTCACCCCTCCACTTT.

This clonotype was counted a few times. Written as DNA, the CDR3 is TGTGCCAGCAGTTCCCCCGGGACCCATGGAGCAGATACGCAGTATTTT. Its protein is CASSSPGTHGADTQYF. The chain uses TRBV28 and TRBJ2-3; D could derive from TRBD1 or TRBD2 (5 bases each). Germline CDR1 MDHEN, CDR2 SYDVKM. The CDR3 is 16 residues long. Trimming removed 4 bases at V and 4 bases at J, with 18 bases between.

This clonotype appeared once. The chain employs TRBV4-2 and TRBJ2-1, with no clear D. CDR3 size: 14 residues. Trimming removed 0 bases at V and 10 bases at J, with 13 bases between. Germline CDR1 reads LGHNA; CDR2 reads YNFKEQ. The CDR3 bases are TGTGCCAGCAGCCAAGAGGGTAGGTCCTACGAGCAGTTCTTC. Its protein product is CASSQEGRSYEQFF.

J is TRBJ2-1 and V is TRBV12-3 or TRBV12-4; D unclear. V lost 7 bases and J 7 bases, leaving 11 bases between the germline ends. The CDR3 is 12 amino acids. CDR3 amino acids: CASKTPGNEQFF. CDR3 sequence (DNA): TGTGCCAGCAAAACACCGGGTAATGAGCAGTTCTTC.

The chain carries TRBV20-1 and TRBJ1-6; D is unclear. Germline V gene data show CDR1 as DFQATT and CDR2 as SNEGSKA (reference sequence). This CDR3 is built from 14 residues. Between the trimmed V and J ends, which lost 0 bases and 7 bases, there was a span of 10 bases. The CDR3 coding sequence is TGCAGTGCTAGAGATTCTAGAGGAAATTCACCCCTCCACTTT. This codes for CSARDSRGNSPLHF.

This clonotype was seen only once. The V and J genes are TRBV12-3 or TRBV12-4 and TRBJ2-7, with 11 bases that match TRBD2. The CDR3 runs to 15 residues. The junction had 6 bases not matched to a gene; V was cut back by 4 bases and J by 4 bases. CDR3 DNA: TGTGCCAGCAGTTCGAGACTAGCGGGGATTTACGAGCAGTACTTC. Amino acids: CASSSRLAGIYEQYF.

In this sample, this clonotype turned up a few times. The genes are TRBV25-1 and TRBJ1-2; D gene uncertain. The germline gives CDR1 MGHDK, CDR2 SYGVNS. Trimming stripped 1 base from V and 4 bases from J, with 16 bases between. This CDR3 contains 16 residues. This CDR3 reads CASSESYEGWGYGYTF. CDR3 DNA: TGTGCCAGCAGTGAATCCTATGAGGGATGGGGCTATGGCTACACCTTC.

The sample holds many counts of this clonotype. This rearrangement joins TRBV10-3 to TRBJ2-3; D gene unclear. The CDR3 length is 12 residues. Trimming removed 8 bases from V and 4 bases from J, with 10 bases in between. Per the germline V gene, CDR1 is ENHRY and CDR2 is SYGVKD. The CDR3 DNA follows: TGTGCCATCTCGGCAGGTGCAGATACGCAGTATTTT. It encodes CAISAGADTQYF.

This chain joins TRBV12-3 or TRBV12-4 and TRBJ1-1; 7 positions match TRBD1. The CDR3 runs 14 residues. With 6 bases clipped from V and 10 bases from J, the junction kept 14 bases outside the gene matches. The CDR3 sequence: CASRIQGTSPRAFF. Written as DNA, the CDR3 is TGTGCCAGCAGGATACAGGGGACTTCCCCTAGAGCTTTCTTT.

This chain joins TRBV2 and TRBJ1-2, with 8 positions matching TRBD1. Germline loops: CDR1 SNHLY, CDR2 FYNNEI. V gave up 3 bases and J gave up 6 bases; unmatched junction bases: 6. The CDR3 is made up of 14 amino acids. CDR3 nucleotide sequence: TGTGCCAGCAGTGATGGACAGGGTTTGAATGGCTACACCTTC. Its translation is CASSDGQGLNGYTF.

V usage is TRBV12-3 or TRBV12-4 and J usage is TRBJ1-5, with 7 bases matching TRBD1. CDR3 length: 15 residues. With V trimmed by 4 bases and J by 1 base, 4 bases remained unmatched. Here the CDR3 reads CASSYRGQSNQPQHF. The CDR3 DNA reads as TGTGCCAGCAGTTACAGGGGCCAGAGCAATCAGCCCCAGCATTTT.

This clonotype has a handful of counts. V is TRBV13 and J is TRBJ2-3; tentative D call: TRBD2 (6 bases). This CDR3 has 16 residues. CDR1 and CDR2 from the germline V gene are PRHDT and FYEKMQ (reference sequence). V was trimmed by 5 bases and J by 2 bases, leaving 17 bases between them. The CDR3: CASSTGLAVTTDTQYF. In DNA, the CDR3 is TGTGCCAGCAGCACCGGGTTAGCGGTGACCACAGATACGCAGTATTTT. The full variable domain, completed using reference TRBV13 and TRBJ2-3, is AAGVIQSPRHLIKEKRETATLKCYPIPRHDTVYWYQQGPGQDPQFLISFYEKMQSDKGSIPDRFSAQQFSDYHSELNMSSLELGDSALYFCASSTGLAVTTDTQYFGPGTRLTVL.

This clonotype was seen a few times. The V gene is TRBV6-2 or TRBV6-3, the J gene TRBJ2-1; D unresolved. There are 17 residues in the CDR3. V lost 5 bases and J 0 bases, leaving 17 bases between the germline ends. CDR1 is MNHEY, CDR2 SVGEGT, per germline. CDR3 in amino acids: CASSDENGVDSYNEQFF. The CDR3 DNA reads TGTGCCAGCAGTGATGAAAATGGGGTTGACTCCTACAATGAGCAGTTCTTC.

The chain recombines TRBV12-3 or TRBV12-4 with TRBJ2-1, with D tentatively TRBD2 (7 bases). V shed 3 bases and J shed 0 bases, with 12 bases lying between them. The CDR3 covers 16 residues. The chain's CDR3 is CASSFWRGPSYNEQFF. DNA for the CDR3: TGTGCCAGCAGTTTCTGGCGGGGGCCCTCCTACAATGAGCAGTTCTTC.

The chain joins TRBV27 to TRBJ1-2, with 8 positions matching TRBD1. The CDR3 loop spans 15 amino acids. Germline-derived CDR1 and CDR2 are MNHEY and SMNVEV (reference sequence). Unmatched junction bases numbered 10, after V lost 5 bases and J lost 5 bases. This CDR3 reads CASSPLAGGDYGYTF. The DNA of the CDR3 is TGTGCCAGCAGTCCCCTGGCAGGGGGCGATTATGGCTACACCTTC.

This clonotype was detected once. The J gene is TRBJ2-1, the V gene TRBV6-1; D uncertain. This CDR3 comprises 16 residues. The V end was cut by 7 bases, the J end by 0 bases, with 16 bases between. The germline V gene has CDR1 MNHNS and CDR2 SASEGT. This CDR3 is CASIIGRISSYNEQFF. As DNA, the CDR3 is TGTGCCAGCATTATAGGGCGGATTAGCTCCTACAATGAGCAGTTCTTC.

V is TRBV3-1 and J is TRBJ2-1; a weak D match, TRBD2 (6 bases). Trimming took off 1 base at V and 3 bases at J, with 7 bases between the two ends. Germline V gene data show CDR1 as LGHDT and CDR2 as YNNKEL (reference sequence). The CDR3 has 14 residues. As DNA, the CDR3 is TGTGCCAGCAGCCAAGGGGGGGTCTACAATGAGCAGTTCTTC. Protein sequence: CASSQGGVYNEQFF.

The gene calls are TRBV20-1 and TRBJ2-7; perhaps TRBD1 as D (5 bases). The V gene lost 6 bases and the J gene lost 4 bases, with 22 bases spanning the gap. CDR1 is DFQATT, CDR2 SNEGSKA, per germline (reference sequence). The CDR3 runs to 15 residues. CDR3 amino acids: CSAAKQVTELYEQYF. The DNA of the CDR3 is TGCAGTGCCGCGAAACAGGTGACCGAACTTTACGAGCAGTACTTC.

V gene TRBV5-1 combines with J gene TRBJ2-1; 8 bases line up with TRBD2. This CDR3 contains 17 residues. The V gene's germline CDR1 is SGHRS and CDR2 YFSETQ. V was pared by 3 bases and J by 3 bases, with 11 bases of the junction left unmatched. The CDR3 bases are TGCGCCAGCAGCTCATCCGGGGGGGCTAGCAGCTACAATGAGCAGTTCTTC. Protein product: CASSSSGGASSYNEQFF.

This chain connects TRBV5-1 to TRBJ1-1, with a possible D match to TRBD1 (6 bases). V gave up 4 bases and J gave up 2 bases, with 12 bases separating them. Per the germline V gene, CDR1 is SGHRS and CDR2 is YFSETQ. CDR3 length: 14 residues. CDR3 loop: CASSTMTGNTEAFF. The CDR3 DNA follows: TGCGCCAGCAGCACAATGACAGGCAACACTGAAGCTTTCTTT.

This clonotype was detected only a few times. This rearrangement joins TRBV4-2 to TRBJ2-3, with 8 bases fitting TRBD2. Losses at the gene ends were 0 bases for V and 9 bases for J; bases not matched to a gene: 8. Germline V gene data show CDR1 as LGHNA and CDR2 as YNFKEQ. The CDR3 runs to 15 residues. The CDR3 nucleotides read TGTGCCAGCAGCCAAGAAACGGCGGGGGGCCGCACGCAGTATTTT. This sequence encodes CASSQETAGGRTQYF.

This clonotype was seen a few times. The rearrangement joins TRBV28 to TRBJ2-7; perhaps TRBD1 as D (6 bases). Germline CDR1 MDHEN, CDR2 SYDVKM. The V gene lost 5 bases and the J gene lost 2 bases, with 13 bases spanning the gap. CDR3 size: 14 residues. The CDR3 region has the DNA TGTGCCAGCAGTGAGGACAGTCCTCCCTACGAGCAGTACTTC. The encoded protein is CASSEDSPPYEQYF.

The rearrangement links TRBV5-1 to TRBJ2-3; the match to TRBD2 covers 12 bases. CDR1 is SGHRS and CDR2 is YFSETQ in the germline V gene. The CDR3 length is 16 residues. V lost 2 bases to trimming and J lost 4 bases; unmatched junction nucleotides: 5. CDR3 in DNA: TGCGCCAGCAGCTTCCCCCTAGCGGGGGGGCCAGATACGCAGTATTTT. It codes for CASSFPLAGGPDTQYF.

CDR3 sequence reads: CASSRGETNEQFF. CDR3 DNA: TGTGCCAGCAGCCGGGGAGAGACGAATGAGCAGTTCTTC. The V gene is TRBV6-2 or TRBV6-3, the J gene TRBJ2-1, with D perhaps TRBD2 (5 bases). The CDR3 sequence is 13 residues long. Germline CDR1 and CDR2: MNHEY and SVGEGT. V gave up 6 bases and J gave up 7 bases, with 13 bases separating them.